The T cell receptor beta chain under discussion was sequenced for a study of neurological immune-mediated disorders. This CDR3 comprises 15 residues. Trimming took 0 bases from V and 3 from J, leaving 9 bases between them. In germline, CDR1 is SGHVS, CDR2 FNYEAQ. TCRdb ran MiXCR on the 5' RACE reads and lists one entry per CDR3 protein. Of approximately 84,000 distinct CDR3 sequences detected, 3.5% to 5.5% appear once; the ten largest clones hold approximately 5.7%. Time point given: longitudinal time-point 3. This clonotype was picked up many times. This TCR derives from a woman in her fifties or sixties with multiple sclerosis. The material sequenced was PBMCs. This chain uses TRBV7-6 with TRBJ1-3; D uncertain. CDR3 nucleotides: TGTGCCAGCAGCTTAGCCGGCAGCAGTGGAAACACCATATATTTT. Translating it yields CASSLAGSSGNTIYF.